This T cell receptor (beta chain) was captured by sequencing in a study of low-dose radiotherapy and immunotherapy resistance in tumors (dated by TCRdb to between 2020 and 2023). Describing the broader study: In Cohort 1, each fraction delivered 0.5 Gy every 2 weeks, and the prescribed total PTV dose was 6.5 Gy. Eight patients were included in the translational analysis: three from the first dose cohort and the first five from the second dose cohort. Nivolumab was administered intravenously as a 240 mg flat dose every two weeks, and ipilimumab was administered intravenously at 1 mg/kg every six weeks. Patients took aspirin 300 mg orally once daily for four cycles, starting on cycle 1 day 1. No randomization into treatment groups was done for the people taking part in the trial. Every two weeks, patients got intravenous cyclophosphamide at 200 mg/m2, given one day ahead of each radiation and immunotherapy administration. For Cohort 2, the dose was 1 Gy per fraction given every two weeks, adding up to 13 Gy in total across 26 weeks.

This clonotype was recorded many times. It has no known antigen specificity. No base qualities exist here, and no much larger clone lies one base off it. This specimen's time point label, per the study, means: after trial treatment. The sample's treatment or condition label is to be understood as: LDRT plus nivolumab, ipilimumab, low-dose cyclophosphamide and aspirin (RACIN trial). Donors were enrolled in RACIN, a single-arm phase I dose-escalation trial in which nivolumab, ipilimumab, aspirin, low-dose cyclophosphamide and low-dose radiotherapy were combined. Patients with advanced, TIL-negative solid tumors were considered eligible. The run used an Illumina HiSeq 2500. First-strand cDNA was synthesized with Superscript III and a set of TRAV- and TRBV-specific primers, covering both TCRalpha and TCRbeta chains. TCRs were amplified with Phusion for around 20 PCR cycles using a constant-region primer together with the adapter attached to the V primers. The MessageAmp II aRNA Amplification Kit was used to amplify the isolated mRNA, with in vitro transcription run for over 15 hours at 37 degrees C. mRNA for TCR sequencing was isolated with the Dynabeads mRNA DIRECT Purification Kit. Indexed Illumina adapters were added in a second approximately 25-cycle Phusion PCR, and the resulting products were purified with AMPure XP beads. The paper's data handling went like this. Custom Perl scripts were used to pool TCR sequences that encoded the same protein, to remove out-of-frame sequences, and to calculate the abundance of each clonotype. Any TCR sequence backed by just one read was left out of the analysis. Repertoire metrics included Shannon entropy, Gini index, clonality, richness, and frequency of TCRs shared between repertoires. TCRdb ran its own pipeline on the public reads, namely fastp trimming at Q25 and MiXCR clone calling, and kept in-frame beta chains. Every distinct CDR3 protein forms one entry, paired with its most common genes and DNA. TCRdb, not the original authors, processed these V and J calls. The sample table records about 58,000 distinct CDR3 sequences; about 23% of these occur just once. The top ten constitute approximately 6.7% of the sample.

According to the germline V gene (reference sequence), CDR1 reads GTSNPN and CDR2 reads SVGIG. A distance of 3 bases separates the germline ends of V and J, which lose 3 bases and 3 bases respectively. Its CDR3 holds 11 amino acids, cysteine through phenylalanine. Only the CDR3 DNA is retained, 33 bases long and in frame from the first base. The V gene is TRBV30 and the J gene is TRBJ2-1, with an unclear D gene assignment. The source material was PBMCs, sampled after low-dose radiotherapy plus immunotherapy. This sequence was found in a male donor with prostate cancer. This receptor has the CDR3 CAWRGYNEQFF. The DNA sequence follows: TGTGCCTGGAGGGGCTACAATGAGCAGTTCTTC. The CDR3, completed at both ends by the reference TRBV30 and TRBJ2-1 genes, gives the full variable domain SQTIHQWPATLVQPVGSPLSLECTVEGTSNPNLYWYRQAAGRGLQLLFYSVGIGQISSEVPQNLSASRPQDRQFILSSKKLLLSDSGFYLCAWRGYNEQFFGPGTRLTVL.